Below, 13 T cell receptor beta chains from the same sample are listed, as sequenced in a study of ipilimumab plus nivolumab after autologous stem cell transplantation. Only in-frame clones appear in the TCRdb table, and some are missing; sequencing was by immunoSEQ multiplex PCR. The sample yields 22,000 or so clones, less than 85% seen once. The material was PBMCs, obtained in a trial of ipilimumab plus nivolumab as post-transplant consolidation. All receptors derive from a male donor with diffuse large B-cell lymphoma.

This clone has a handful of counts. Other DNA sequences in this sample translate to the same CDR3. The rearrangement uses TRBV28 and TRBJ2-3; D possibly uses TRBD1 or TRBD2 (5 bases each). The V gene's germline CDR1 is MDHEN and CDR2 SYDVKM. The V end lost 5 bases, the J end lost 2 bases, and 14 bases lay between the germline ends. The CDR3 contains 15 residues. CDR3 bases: TGTGCCAGCAGTCCCCCGTCGGGGCTCACAGATACGCAGTATTTT. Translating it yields CASSPPSGLTDTQYF.

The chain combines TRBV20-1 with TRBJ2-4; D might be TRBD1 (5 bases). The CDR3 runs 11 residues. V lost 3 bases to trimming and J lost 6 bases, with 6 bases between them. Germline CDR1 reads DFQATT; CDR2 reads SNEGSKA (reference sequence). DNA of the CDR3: TGCAGTGCTAGTAGGGGAAACATTCAGTACTTC. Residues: CSASRGNIQYF.

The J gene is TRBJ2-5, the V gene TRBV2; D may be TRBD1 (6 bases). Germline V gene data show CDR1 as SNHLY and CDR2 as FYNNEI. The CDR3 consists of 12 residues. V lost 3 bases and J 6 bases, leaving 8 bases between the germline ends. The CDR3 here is CASSDRGQTQYF. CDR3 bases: TGTGCCAGCAGTGACAGGGGACAGACCCAGTACTTC.

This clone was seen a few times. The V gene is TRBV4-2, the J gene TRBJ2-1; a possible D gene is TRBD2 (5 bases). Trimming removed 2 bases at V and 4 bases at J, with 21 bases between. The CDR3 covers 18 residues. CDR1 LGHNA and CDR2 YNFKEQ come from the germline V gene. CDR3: CASSQIPPDYLIYNEQFF. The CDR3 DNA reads TGTGCCAGCAGCCAAATACCTCCAGACTACCTGATATACAATGAGCAGTTCTTC.

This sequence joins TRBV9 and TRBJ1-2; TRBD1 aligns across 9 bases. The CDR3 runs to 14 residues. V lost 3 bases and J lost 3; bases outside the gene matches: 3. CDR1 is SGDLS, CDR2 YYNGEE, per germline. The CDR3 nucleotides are TGTGCCAGCAGCGAAGGACAGGGGTACTATGGCTACACCTTC. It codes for CASSEGQGYYGYTF.

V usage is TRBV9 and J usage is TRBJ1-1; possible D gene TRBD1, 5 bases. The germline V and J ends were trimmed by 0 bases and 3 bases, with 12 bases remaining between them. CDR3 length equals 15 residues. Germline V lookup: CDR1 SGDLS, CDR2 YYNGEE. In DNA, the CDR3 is TGTGCCAGCAGCGTAGGCCTGGGAGGGGACACTGAAGCTTTCTTT. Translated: CASSVGLGGDTEAFF.

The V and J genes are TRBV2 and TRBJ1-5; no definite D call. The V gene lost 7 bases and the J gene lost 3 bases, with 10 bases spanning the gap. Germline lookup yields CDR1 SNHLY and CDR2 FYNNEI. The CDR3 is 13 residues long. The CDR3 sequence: CASKGSVNQPQHF. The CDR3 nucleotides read TGTGCCAGCAAAGGGTCGGTCAATCAGCCCCAGCATTTT.

This chain's CDR3 is CASSQLDGSYNSPLHF. The CDR3 region has the DNA TGCGCCAGCAGCCAACTGGACGGCTCCTATAATTCACCCCTCCACTTT. The chain recombines TRBV5-1 with TRBJ1-6; D is uncertain. V shed 4 bases and J shed 0 bases, with 11 bases lying between them. CDR3 length: 16 amino acids. Germline assignment: CDR1 SGHRS and CDR2 YFSETQ.

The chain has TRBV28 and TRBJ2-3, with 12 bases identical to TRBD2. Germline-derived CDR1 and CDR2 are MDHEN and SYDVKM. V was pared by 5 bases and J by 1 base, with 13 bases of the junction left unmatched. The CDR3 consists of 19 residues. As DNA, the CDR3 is TGTGCCAGCAGTCTTACTTTATCGGCTAGCGGGGGGGGCACAGATACGCAGTATTTT. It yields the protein CASSLTLSASGGGTDTQYF.

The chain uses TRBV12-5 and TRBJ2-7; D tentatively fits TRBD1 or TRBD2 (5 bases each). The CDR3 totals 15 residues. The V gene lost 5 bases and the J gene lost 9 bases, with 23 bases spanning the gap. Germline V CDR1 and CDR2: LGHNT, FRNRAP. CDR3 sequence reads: CASGTDRDGSLLQYF. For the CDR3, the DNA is TGTGCTAGTGGTACGGACCGGGACGGGTCGTTGTTGCAGTACTTC.

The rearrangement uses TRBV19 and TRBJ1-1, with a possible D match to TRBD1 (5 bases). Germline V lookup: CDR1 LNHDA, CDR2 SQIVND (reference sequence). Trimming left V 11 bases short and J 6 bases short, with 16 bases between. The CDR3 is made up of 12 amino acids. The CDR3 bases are TGTGCCTCAGGCCGGGGGAGGGCTGAAGCTTTCTTT. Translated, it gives CASGRGRAEAFF.

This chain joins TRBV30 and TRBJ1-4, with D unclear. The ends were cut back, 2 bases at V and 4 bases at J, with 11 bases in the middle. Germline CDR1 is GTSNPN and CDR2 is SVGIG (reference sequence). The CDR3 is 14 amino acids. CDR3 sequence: CAWSPEVRNEKLFF. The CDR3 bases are TGTGCCTGGAGTCCAGAGGTCCGTAATGAAAAACTGTTTTTT. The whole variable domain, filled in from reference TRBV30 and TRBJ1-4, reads SQTIHQWPATLVQPVGSPLSLECTVEGTSNPNLYWYRQAAGRGLQLLFYSVGIGQISSEVPQNLSASRPQDRQFILSSKKLLLSDSGFYLCAWSPEVRNEKLFFGSGTQLSVL.

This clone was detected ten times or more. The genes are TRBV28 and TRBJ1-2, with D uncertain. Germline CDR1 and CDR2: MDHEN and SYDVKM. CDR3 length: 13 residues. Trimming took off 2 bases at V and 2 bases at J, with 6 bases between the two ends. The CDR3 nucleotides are TGTGCCAGCAGTTTAGATCTAAACTATGGCTACACCTTC. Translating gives CASSLDLNYGYTF.